The text below deals with one T cell receptor (beta chain). Its antigen is unidentified. Some clones are missing from TCRdb's copy, which holds only in-frame ones; the method was immunoSEQ multiplex PCR. The sample comprises about 91,000 clones, under 95% of which are singletons, and approximately 0.3% rests with the top ten. Germline loops: CDR1 SQVTM, CDR2 ANQGSEA. J was trimmed by 1 base and V by 2 bases; bases with no gene match: 7. This CDR3 spans 15 amino acids. The data originate from a study of graft-versus-host responses after intestinal transplantation. Study-wide background: Each of the recipients got a multivisceral, liver-intestinal, or isolated intestinal transplant. Anti-thymocyte globulin induction preceded approximately three years of tacrolimus and steroid maintenance in all recipients. General study points: Subjects displaying graft-donor T cell macrochimerism possessed elevated graft-versus-host to host-versus-graft clonal ratios inside allografts.

Sequencing was performed on unstimulated CD4+ T cells sorted from spleen or lymph node cells, taken before transplant. The receptor was isolated from a human donor who was the organ donor for an intestinal transplant. The V gene is TRBV29-1, the J gene TRBJ1-1; the match to TRBD1 covers 7 bases. The chain's CDR3 is CSVEQGGAGNTEAFF. CDR3 bases: TGCAGCGTTGAACAAGGGGGCGCGGGGAACACTGAAGCTTTCTTT.